This T cell receptor (beta chain) was recorded in a study of OX40 agonist ivuxolimab in advanced cancers. Study-wide background: Hepatocellular carcinoma, melanoma, renal cell or head and neck cancer affected the dose-escalation patients. Of mixed ages from about 20 to 85 and averaging about 56 years, the group was about 80% male. Study-wide findings and caveats: At 0.1 to 3.0 mg/kg and by week 6, clonal expansion occurred in CD4+ and CD8+ blood T cells. The antigens recognized by the expanded peripheral T cells, that is their antigen specificity, were not determined.

Assay used: immunoSEQ multiplex PCR; TCRdb lists only in-frame clones, some missing. This table holds about 48,000 clones, more than 85% found once. In its sample, this clone was seen once. No antigen is known for it. The CDR3 runs 19 residues. Germline-derived CDR1 and CDR2 are LNHNV and YYDKDF (reference sequence). V was pared by 1 base and J by 0 bases, with 11 bases of the junction left unmatched. This chain links TRBV15 with TRBJ1-3; 8 nucleotides agree with TRBD1. Sample: CD4+ or CD8+ T cells sorted from blood, taken in a trial of the OX40 agonist ivuxolimab. The clonotype was recovered from an adult with an advanced solid tumor such as melanoma, head and neck, liver or kidney cancer. The CDR3 reads CATSRGQGLFESSGNTIYF. The CDR3 DNA reads TGTGCCACCAGCAGAGGACAGGGGTTGTTCGAGAGCTCTGGAAACACCATATATTTT.